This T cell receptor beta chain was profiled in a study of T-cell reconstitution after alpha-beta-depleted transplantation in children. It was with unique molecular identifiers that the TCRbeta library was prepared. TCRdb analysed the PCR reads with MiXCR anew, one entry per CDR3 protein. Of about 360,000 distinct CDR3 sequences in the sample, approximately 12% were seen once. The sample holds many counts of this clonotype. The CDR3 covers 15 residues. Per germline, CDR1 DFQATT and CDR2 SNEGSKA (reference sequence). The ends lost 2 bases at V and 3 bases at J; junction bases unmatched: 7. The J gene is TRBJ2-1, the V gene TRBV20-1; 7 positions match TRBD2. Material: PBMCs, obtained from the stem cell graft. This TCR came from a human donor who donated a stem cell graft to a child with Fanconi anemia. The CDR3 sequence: CSARSARDYYNEQFF. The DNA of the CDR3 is TGCAGTGCTAGATCCGCACGGGACTACTACAATGAGCAGTTCTTC.